This T cell receptor (beta chain) was identified in a study of PD-1 blockade in classical Hodgkin lymphoma. Some clones are missing from TCRdb's copy, which holds only in-frame ones; the method was immunoSEQ multiplex PCR. The sample yields 20,000 or so clones, nearly 75% seen once. All the patients suffered relapse after autologous stem cell transplantation, and brentuximab vedotin exposure differed. J lost 7 bases, V lost 4 bases, and 8 bases had no gene match. Germline-derived CDR1 and CDR2 are SGHDN and FVKESK. The CDR3 loop spans 16 amino acids. General observations from the study: Causes of the repertoire differences remain undefined, possibly disease activity or prior therapy. Newly diagnosed patients reportedly had lower baseline TCR diversity than healthy donors.

A remark on this clone: Its cognate antigen is unknown.

The receptor comes from a human donor with classical Hodgkin lymphoma. Sequenced here: peripheral blood mononuclear cells (PBMCs), sampled before the second cycle of nivolumab. V and J are TRBV14 and TRBJ2-2; TRBD1 matches 11 bases. DNA of the CDR3: TGTGCCAGCAGCCGAACAGGGACAGGGGGGCACGGGGAGCTGTTTTTT. It yields the protein CASSRTGTGGHGELFF.